Each of the 16 T cell receptor beta chains below was sequenced from the same sample in a study of cytotoxic CD8 clonotypes in ibrutinib-treated CLL. TCRdb's copy holds only in-frame clones and misses some; the assay was immunoSEQ multiplex PCR. The table records some 150,000 clones, more than 70% of them present only once. The source was PBMCs, collected after 36 months of ibrutinib treatment. The receptors here all came from a human donor with chronic lymphocytic leukemia.

The chain links TRBV7-8 to TRBJ1-3; possible D gene TRBD1, 6 bases. The CDR3 extends over 16 amino acids. V lost 5 bases, J lost 0 bases, and 14 bases lay in between. Germline V CDR1 and CDR2: SGHVS, FQNEAQ. As DNA, the CDR3 is TGTGCCAGCAGCCGTCACAGGGACCTCTCTGGAAACACCATATATTTT. Translated: CASSRHRDLSGNTIYF.

The gene calls are TRBV4-1 and TRBJ1-3; the match to TRBD1 covers 9 bases. V shed 3 bases, J shed 0 bases, and the junction held 3 bases outside the gene matches. CDR1 is MGHRA, CDR2 YSYEKL, per germline. This CDR3 contains 16 residues. The CDR3 here is CASSQWDRVSGNTIYF. For the CDR3, the DNA is TGCGCCAGCAGCCAGTGGGACAGGGTCTCTGGAAACACCATATATTTT.

The chain links TRBV5-1 to TRBJ1-2; 10 nucleotides match TRBD1. Losses at the gene ends were 4 bases for V and 4 bases for J; bases not matched to a gene: 4. The germline CDR1 and CDR2 sequences are SGHRS and YFSETQ. This CDR3 has 14 residues. CDR3 loop: CASSPRTGGYGYTF. The CDR3 DNA reads as TGCGCCAGCAGCCCCCGGACAGGGGGCTATGGCTACACCTTC.

This rearrangement joins TRBV15 to TRBJ1-2; D call uncertain. Trimming took 0 bases from V and 7 from J, leaving 9 bases between them. Germline V gene data show CDR1 as LNHNV and CDR2 as YYDKDF (reference sequence). The CDR3 runs 13 residues. CDR3 residues: CATSRDLEGGYTF. DNA of the CDR3: TGTGCCACCAGCAGAGATTTGGAGGGTGGCTACACCTTC.

The rearrangement links TRBV6-6 to TRBJ2-7; TRBD2 might be the D (5 bases). The CDR3 is 15 amino acids. V dropped 5 bases and J dropped 6 bases, with 20 bases sitting between them. The germline V gene has CDR1 MNHNY and CDR2 SVGAGI (reference sequence). The CDR3 loop reads CASSKQGLELGEQYF. The CDR3 DNA follows: TGTGCCAGCAGTAAACAAGGACTCGAGCTGGGCGAGCAGTACTTC.

The J gene is TRBJ2-7, the V gene TRBV27; 8 bases match TRBD2. The CDR3 has 15 residues. Unmatched junction bases numbered 4, after V lost 0 bases and J lost 3 bases. CDR1 and CDR2 (germline): MNHEY, SMNVEV (reference sequence). The DNA for the CDR3 is TGTGCCAGCAGTTTATCAGCGGGAGTTTTCTACGAGCAGTACTTC. Protein product: CASSLSAGVFYEQYF.

V usage is TRBV19 and J usage is TRBJ2-3, with a weak D call TRBD2 (7 bases). The V gene's germline CDR1 is LNHDA and CDR2 SQIVND (reference sequence). The CDR3 spans 11 residues. V was pared by 5 bases and J by 9 bases, with 9 bases between. The CDR3 reads CASSGGATQYF. CDR3 DNA: TGTGCCAGTAGTGGGGGGGCCACGCAGTATTTT.

The genes are TRBV9 and TRBJ2-7; D might be TRBD1 (6 bases). This CDR3 region has 12 residues. The V end was cut by 0 bases, the J end by 8 bases, with 9 bases between. Germline-derived CDR1 and CDR2 are SGDLS and YYNGEE. The CDR3: CASSVAGAQQYF. CDR3 DNA: TGTGCCAGCAGCGTAGCAGGGGCGCAGCAGTACTTC. Together with reference TRBV9 and TRBJ2-7, the CDR3 gives the full variable domain: DSGVTQTPKHLITATGQRVTLRCSPRSGDLSVYWYQQSLDQGLQFLIQYYNGEERAKGNILERFSAQQFPDLHSELNLSSLELGDSALYFCASSVAGAQQYFGPGTRLTVT.

This clone has ten or more counts. The rearrangement links TRBV19 to TRBJ1-2; 12 bases match TRBD1. The CDR3 is made up of 15 amino acids. The V gene end was trimmed by 7 bases and the J gene end by 4 bases; junction bases not matched to a gene: 7. Germline V gene sequence: CDR1 LNHDA, CDR2 SQIVND (reference sequence). The CDR3: CASTPGTGGGYGYTF. CDR3 coding DNA: TGTGCCAGTACCCCCGGGACAGGGGGCGGCTATGGCTACACCTTC.

The table lists this clone with a few counts. V and J are TRBV5-1 and TRBJ2-7; 8 bases match TRBD1. With V trimmed by 3 bases and J by 3 bases, 2 bases remained unmatched. This CDR3 contains 13 residues. Per germline, CDR1 SGHRS and CDR2 YFSETQ. The CDR3 coding sequence is TGCGCCAGCAGCTCCGGGACAGGCTACGAGCAGTACTTC. Residues: CASSSGTGYEQYF. The full variable domain, rest sourced from reference TRBV5-1 and TRBJ2-7, is KAGVTQTPRYLIKTRGQQVTLSCSPISGHRSVSWYQQTPGQGLQFLFEYFSETQRNKGNFPGRFSGRQFSNSRSEMNVSTLELGDSALYLCASSSGTGYEQYFGPGTRLTVT.

This clone was seen only once. The V call is TRBV4-1, the J call TRBJ1-1; 7 positions match TRBD1. Losses at the gene ends were 5 bases for V and 1 base for J; bases not matched to a gene: 13. CDR1 is MGHRA, CDR2 YSYEKL, per germline. This CDR3 comprises 17 residues. The CDR3 loop reads CASSSGGGSLSNTEAFF. The CDR3 bases are TGCGCCAGCAGCTCAGGAGGGGGCTCACTCTCGAACACTGAAGCTTTCTTT.

This clone was observed a handful of times. V usage is TRBV6-1 and J usage is TRBJ2-2; a weak D match, TRBD2 (5 bases). The CDR3 contains 15 residues. The V gene lost 1 base and the J gene lost 5 bases, with 11 bases spanning the gap. Germline CDR1 MNHNS, CDR2 SASEGT. The CDR3 DNA is TGTGCCAGCAGTGAAGGGAGCGGAGAAACCGGGGAGCTGTTTTTT. Translated: CASSEGSGETGELFF.

This chain uses TRBV7-9 with TRBJ2-3; the match to TRBD2 covers 7 bases. CDR1 and CDR2 from the germline V gene are SEHNR and FQNEAQ (reference sequence). This CDR3 has 15 amino acids. Trimming cost V 8 bases and J 3 bases; bases outside gene matches: 11. The CDR3 DNA is TGTGCCAGCGGGGCGCGGGGGTTAGAAACAGATACGCAGTATTTT. This gives the protein CASGARGLETDTQYF.

This clone was counted only a few times. CDR3 region: CASSLMVNTEAFF. The CDR3 region has the DNA TGCGCCAGCAGCTTGATGGTGAACACTGAAGCTTTCTTT. The chain has TRBV5-1 and TRBJ1-1; D not resolved. V lost 1 base to trimming and J lost 0 bases, with 4 bases between them. The CDR3 covers 13 residues. Germline CDR1 and CDR2: SGHRS and YFSETQ.

The chain uses TRBV27 and TRBJ2-7; D possibly corresponds to TRBD1 (6 bases). This CDR3 region has 15 residues. Trimming pared 4 bases from V and 2 bases from J, leaving 15 bases between. The germline V gene has CDR1 MNHEY and CDR2 SMNVEV (reference sequence). CDR3 protein: CASSSTPGHPYEQYF. CDR3 coding DNA: TGTGCCAGCAGTTCGACCCCGGGACACCCCTACGAGCAGTACTTC.

The V gene is TRBV7-9, the J gene TRBJ1-5, with 8 bases fitting TRBD1. The germline gives CDR1 SEHNR, CDR2 FQNEAQ (reference sequence). This CDR3 spans 15 amino acids. After removal of 4 bases from V and 3 bases from J, the junction contained 5 bases not matched to a gene. CDR3 residues: CASSSGQALNQPQHF. CDR3 DNA: TGTGCCAGCAGCTCGGGACAGGCCCTCAATCAGCCCCAGCATTTT.